This TCR beta chain was observed in a study of T cell responses to AZD1222 COVID-19 vaccine. Study-wide results and caveats: Baseline seropositivity characterized only six AZD1222 recipients. The donor cohort was predominantly white British with a female majority, and clonal diversity may have been underestimated.

Assay: immunoSEQ multiplex PCR; the TCRdb copy retains only in-frame clones and omits some. The sample consists of about 40,000 clones, 88% of them appearing once. On this clone: No antigen is known for it.

The CDR3 extends over 15 amino acids. Germline lookup yields CDR1 SGHDT and CDR2 YYEEEE. The ends lost 4 bases at V and 7 bases at J; junction bases unmatched: 10. This TCR derives from an adult who received the MenACWY meningococcal vaccine as a control. The J gene is TRBJ1-1, the V gene TRBV5-6; 10 bases line up with TRBD1. The specimen comprised peripheral blood, sampled 28 days after the second dose of the MenACWY control vaccine. In nucleotides, the CDR3 is TGTGCCAGCAGCCGGGGAGGGACAGGGGTGGTTGAAGCTTTCTTT. It is translated as CASSRGGTGVVEAFF. The variable domain in full, with the rest retrieved from reference TRBV5-6 and TRBJ1-1, is DAGVTQSPTHLIKTRGQQVTLRCSPKSGHDTVSWYQQALGQGPQFIFQYYEEEERQRGNFPDRFSGHQFPNYSSELNVNALLLGDSALYLCASSRGGTGVVEAFFGQGTRLTVV.